This TCR beta chain is from a study of OX40 agonist ivuxolimab in advanced cancers. The wider study: Two cutaneous melanoma patients and one hepatocellular carcinoma patient, three in all, had partial responses.

Germline values: CDR1 SGHVS, CDR2 FQNEAQ. After removal of 5 bases from V and 3 bases from J, the junction contained 4 bases not matched to a gene. The CDR3 sequence is 14 residues long. Assay used: immunoSEQ multiplex PCR; TCRdb lists only in-frame clones, some missing. The table includes 40,000 to 45,000 clones, 85% to 90% detected once. The chain combines TRBV7-8 with TRBJ2-7, with 10 positions matching TRBD2. The receptor was isolated from an adult with an advanced solid tumor such as melanoma, head and neck, liver or kidney cancer. The starting material was CD4+ or CD8+ T cells sorted from blood, obtained in a trial of the OX40 agonist ivuxolimab. For the CDR3, the DNA is TGTGCCAGCAGCCGACCTAGCGGGAGCTACGAGCAGTACTTC. Protein product: CASSRPSGSYEQYF.